This T cell receptor (beta chain) was documented in a study of shared clonotypes between healthy human individuals (TCRdb year 2020). In the study overall: The cohort included a few men and a couple of women between 18 and 49 years of age. To estimate repertoire size and how much clonotypes are shared between individuals, the study performed deep sequencing of blood TCR repertoires from a handful of healthy adults. Different laboratories and diverse techniques were used to prepare libraries and sequence TCR repertoires, to increase sequencing depth and limit assay-specific biases. Leukapheresis yielded between about 0.9 and 10 billion PBMCs per donor. For each donor, three plates each were used for CD4 naive and CD4 memory, two plates were used for CD8 naive, and one plate was used for CD8 memory.

Results and caveats for the whole study, not just this receptor: Pairwise subsampling indicated that sequencing depth was expected to affect the degree of clonotype sharing among donors. Larger estimated clonotype richness was generally found for naive subsets than for memory subsets. Sampling was limited to blood, and TCR repertoires in tissue likely differ from TCR repertoires in blood. Compared with non-shared clonotypes, clonotypes shared by all four sorted-subset donors had higher generation probabilities. Sharing across four donors was observed for about 5% of naive CD4, less than 4% of naive CD8, 2% to 2.5% of memory CD4, and about 0.39% of memory CD8 clonotypes. Incomplete sequencing was indicated by rarefaction of sorted-subset datasets, despite the large sequencing depth. Because the study included a small number of donors, the genetic and exposure-history diversity represented was limited.

The donors were healthy, HIV-negative adults who had no recently reported acute infections or vaccinations. All donors were Caucasian adults living in Nashville, Tennessee, USA. CD4+ T cells were enriched through magnetic negative selection, after which naive cells were positively selected on CD45RA and the remaining negative fraction served as the memory subset. After blood collection by leukapheresis, PBMCs were isolated using Ficoll-Histopaque density gradient centrifugation and then cryopreserved in the vapor phase of liquid nitrogen. Purity and quantity of every magnetically sorted T cell population were checked by analytical flow cytometry. Genomic DNA was isolated from every sorted fraction and measured by UV absorbance on a Nanodrop 2000c. TCR CDR3 regions were amplified from genomic DNA by multiplex PCR using the deep immunoSEQ assay. Extracted genomic DNA from each cell subset was distributed evenly across all wells of several immunoSEQ 96-well plates, and each plate was treated as a replicate. For sorted subsets, each replicate PCR was loaded with about 0.2 ug genomic DNA, equivalent to 25,000 to 35,000 T cell genomes. Purified libraries were measured with a Qubit 3.0 fluorometer, size-checked on a Bioanalyzer 2100, and measured again with the KAPA Library Quantification kit. Every immunoSEQ 96-well plate was sequenced on a dedicated single-read 150-cycle Illumina NextSeq 550 flow cell. Per the authors' processing: Because the immunoSEQ output held only junctional sequences and lacked quality scores, the filtering could not match the filtering applied to full-length reads. To assign V/J genes and CDR3, sequences were annotated against IMGT germline references using PyIR, a Python wrapper for IgBLAST v1.9. Reads were removed for weak V/J assignments (E-value above 1e-6), missing CDR3, stop codons, out-of-frame junctions, or ambiguous translated residues. V3J clonotypes were defined by identical inferred V gene, J gene, and CDR3 amino acid sequence. The percentage overlap between two repertoires was calculated by dividing the number of shared unique clonotypes by the size of the smaller repertoire. Three approaches were used to assess repertoire richness: RTK rarefaction, the Chao1 estimator, and Recon v2.1 estimates of unobserved clonotypes. For all TCRbeta clonotypes obtained by the gDNA method from a few donors, generation probabilities were computed with OLGA. The clones in this table, taken by TCRdb from immuneACCESS, are in-frame only. Not every clone is retained; where verified, under half of the shortfall comes from an unresolved V gene, and the cause of the rest is unknown. Clonal size and the V and J genes are those of that table, whereas D and trimming came from the DNA. Here the sample has under 2,500,000 clones; almost 96% occur a single time. The ten largest make up 0.13% of the sample.

Reading the germline V gene (reference sequence) gives CDR1 GTSNPN and CDR2 SVGIG. From the cysteine up to the phenylalanine, the CDR3 has a length of 11 residues. The sequence is cut down to CDR3 DNA, 33 bases in frame from base 1. The V and J ends are trimmed by 0 bases and 12 bases, leaving 10 bases between them. Points on this clone: Its antigen has not been determined. Base qualities are not provided; no much larger clone lies one nucleotide away.

The receptor's source is a man between 18 and 35 years old in good health. The sequenced sample was naive CD4+ T cells sorted from blood. The cell subset or site label here, explained by the study, means: CD45RA+ positively selected. This sequence uses TRBV30 and TRBJ2-3; the D gene is perhaps TRBD1, from 6 matching bases. The CDR3 sequence is CAWSVQGPQYF. The DNA reads as follows: TGTGCCTGGAGTGTTCAGGGGCCACAGTATTTT.